Listed here is a single TCR beta chain. This sample is part of a study of blood T cell repertoires in COVID-19. Using immunoSEQ multiplex PCR, the repertoire was profiled, and TCRdb retains in-frame clones only, with some absent. The profile shows about 480,000 clones, about 89% of them singletons. Sample: peripheral blood. The receptor comes from a woman aged 50 to 65 with COVID-19, enrolled during active disease.

The CDR3 region has the DNA TGTGCCAGTAGTATTAGGGGTTTCCCATACCATGAGCAGTTCTTC. It yields the protein CASSIRGFPYHEQFF. The J gene is TRBJ2-1, the V gene TRBV19; D may be TRBD1 (5 bases). Trimming took 3 bases from V and 8 from J, leaving 17 bases between them. Per germline, CDR1 LNHDA and CDR2 SQIVND (reference sequence). The length of the CDR3 is 15 residues.